This T cell receptor (beta chain) was identified during a study of blood T cells in healthy people across ages. Next came a second PCR, run for about 6 to 12 cycles, which used a sample-barcoded 5' primer along with a J-beta primer mix. TCRdb reprocessed the 5' RACE reads with MiXCR, giving one entry per CDR3 protein. The data show 800,000 to 1,300,000 distinct CDR3 sequences, 20% to 25% seen once. Germline values: CDR1 MGHRA, CDR2 YSYEKL. The CDR3 totals 16 residues. These data also featured in a second study, about T cells of mothers and their children.

The gene calls are TRBV4-1 and TRBJ2-5, with 7 bases that match TRBD2. The J call may be mistaken, given a closer DNA end match to TRBJ2-7. The specimen was blood. The clonotype comes from a girl aged 2 to 9 in good health. The DNA of the CDR3 is TGCGCCAGCAGCCAACTGTGGTGGGAGGGCCCGTCCGAGCAGTACTTC. This encodes CASSQLWWEGPSEQYF.